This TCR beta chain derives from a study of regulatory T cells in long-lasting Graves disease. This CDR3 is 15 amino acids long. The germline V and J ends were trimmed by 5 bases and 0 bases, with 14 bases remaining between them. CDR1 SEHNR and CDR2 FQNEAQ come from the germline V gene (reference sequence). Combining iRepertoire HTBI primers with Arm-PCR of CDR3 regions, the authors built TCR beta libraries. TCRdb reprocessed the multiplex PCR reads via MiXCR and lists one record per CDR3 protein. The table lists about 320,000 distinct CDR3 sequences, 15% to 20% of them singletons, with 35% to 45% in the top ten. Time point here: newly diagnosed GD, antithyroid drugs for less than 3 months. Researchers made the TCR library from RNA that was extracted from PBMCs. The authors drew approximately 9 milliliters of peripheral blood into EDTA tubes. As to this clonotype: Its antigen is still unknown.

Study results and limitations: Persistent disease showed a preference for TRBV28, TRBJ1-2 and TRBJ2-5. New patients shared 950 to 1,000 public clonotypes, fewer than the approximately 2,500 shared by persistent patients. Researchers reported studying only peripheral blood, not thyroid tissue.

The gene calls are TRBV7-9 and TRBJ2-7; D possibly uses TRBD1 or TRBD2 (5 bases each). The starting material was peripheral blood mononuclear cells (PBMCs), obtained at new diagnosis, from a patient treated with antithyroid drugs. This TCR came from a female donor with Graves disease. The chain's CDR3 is CASSPPGTSSYEQYF. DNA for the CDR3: TGTGCCAGCAGCCCGCCGGGGACGAGCTCCTACGAGCAGTACTTC.